Listed here are 27 T cell receptor beta chains from one sample, sequenced in a study of beta chain features in type 1 diabetes. General study results and limits: Within each of all four CD4+ subsets, Type 1 diabetes patients had TCRB CDR3s that were moderately but significantly shorter.

The authors reverse transcribed all of the isolated RNA, so sequencing captured expressed TCRB transcripts. This table comes from immunoSEQ multiplex PCR, and its TCRdb copy is limited to in-frame clones, with some not included. This sample has 600,000 or so clones, with roughly 12% found just once. Their specific antigens are unknown. The sequencing input was naive CD4+ T cells from blood. The source is a man younger than 45 with type 1 diabetes.

The J gene is TRBJ2-5, the V gene TRBV2; D is unresolved. This CDR3 is built from 11 residues. Deletions cut 10 bases from V and 2 bases from J, with 8 bases between. Looked up from germline, CDR1 is SNHLY and CDR2 is FYNNEI. CDR3 DNA sequence: TGTGCCATCCAGCCTCAAGAGACCCAGTACTTC. The encoded protein is CAIQPQETQYF.

This clone was counted only a few times. V and J are TRBV29-1 and TRBJ2-2; no definite D call. The germline V gene encodes CDR1 SQVTM and CDR2 ANQGSEA. The CDR3 contains 11 residues. V lost 4 bases and J 7 bases, leaving 7 bases between the germline ends. In DNA form, the CDR3 reads TGCAGCGTTGCAGGTGGCGGGGAGCTGTTTTTT. Translated, it gives CSVAGGGELFF.

The sample holds a few counts of this clone. The rearrangement joins TRBV25-1 to TRBJ2-3; D gene uncertain. Trimming took off 3 bases at V and 0 bases at J, with 10 bases between the two ends. The CDR3 is 15 amino acids. Germline V CDR1 and CDR2: MGHDK, SYGVNS. The chain's CDR3 is CASSDGQLSTDTQYF. Written as DNA, the CDR3 is TGTGCCAGCAGTGACGGTCAGCTTAGCACAGATACGCAGTATTTT.

The chain joins TRBV28 to TRBJ2-4; 7 bases line up with TRBD1. The V segment lost 5 bases and the J segment 1 base; nucleotides outside the gene matches: 14. This CDR3 has 18 residues. The V gene's germline CDR1 is MDHEN and CDR2 SYDVKM. CDR3 sequence: CASSLKGAPGFAKNIQYF. Here the CDR3 DNA reads TGTGCCAGCAGTCTAAAGGGGGCGCCCGGTTTTGCCAAAAACATTCAGTACTTC. The full variable domain, completed using reference TRBV28 and TRBJ2-4, is DVKVTQSSRYLVKRTGEKVFLECVQDMDHENMFWYRQDPGLGLRLIYFSYDVKMKEKGDIPEGYSVSREKKERFSLILESASTNQTSMYLCASSLKGAPGFAKNIQYFGAGTRLSVL.

This clone turned up a few times. The V gene is TRBV10-3, the J gene TRBJ2-5; D is perhaps TRBD1 (8 bases). The ends were cut back, 8 bases at V and 5 bases at J, with 12 bases in the middle. Germline CDR1 and CDR2: ENHRY and SYGVKD. CDR3 length: 12 residues. Here the CDR3 DNA reads TGTGCCATCGGACAGGGAGGGGAGACCCAGTACTTC. Protein product: CAIGQGGETQYF.

Details on this clone: Other DNA sequences within the sample encode an identical CDR3. The V call is TRBV2, the J call TRBJ2-7; 7 nucleotides match TRBD1. This CDR3 has 14 amino acids. Losses at the gene ends were 5 bases for V and 0 bases for J; bases not matched to a gene: 4. From germline, CDR1 is SNHLY and CDR2 FYNNEI. The CDR3 loop is CASSRQGNSYEQYF. CDR3 coding DNA: TGTGCCAGCAGTCGACAGGGCAACTCCTACGAGCAGTACTTC.

This clone was detected ten times or more. This sequence joins TRBV7-9 and TRBJ1-4; a possible D gene is TRBD1 (5 bases). The CDR3 totals 14 residues. CDR1 is SEHNR, CDR2 FQNEAQ, per germline (reference sequence). Trimming left V 3 bases short and J 5 bases short, with 10 bases between. CDR3 protein: CASSFRDGNEKLFF. For the CDR3, the DNA is TGTGCCAGCAGCTTCCGGGACGGAAATGAAAAACTGTTTTTT.

There are a few counts of this clone. The gene calls are TRBV4-2 and TRBJ2-3, with D tentatively TRBD1 (6 bases). Germline loops: CDR1 LGHNA, CDR2 YNFKEQ. V was cut by 1 base and J by 2 bases, with 13 bases left in between. The CDR3 contains 16 residues. The CDR3 DNA reads as TGTGCCAGCAGCCAAGTGGGGGCGGAACCCACAGATACGCAGTATTTT. Encoded protein: CASSQVGAEPTDTQYF.

The V gene is TRBV9, the J gene TRBJ2-1, with 7 nucleotides matching TRBD2. The V and J ends lost 0 bases and 6 bases, in that order; junction bases with no gene match: 3. Germline V CDR1 and CDR2: SGDLS, YYNGEE. There are 14 residues in the CDR3. CDR3 bases: TGTGCCAGCAGCGTAGGGTCTAGCGGCAATGAGCAGTTCTTC. Protein sequence: CASSVGSSGNEQFF.

CDR3 in amino acids: CATSRKSGGVSSYNEQFF. For the CDR3, the DNA is TGTGCCACCAGCAGAAAGAGCGGGGGCGTCAGCTCCTACAATGAGCAGTTCTTC. The V gene is TRBV15, the J gene TRBJ2-1; 8 bases match TRBD2. The germline CDR1 and CDR2 sequences are LNHNV and YYDKDF (reference sequence). V lost 2 bases, J lost 0 bases, and 9 bases stayed unmatched. This CDR3 comprises 18 residues.

This clone showed up just a few times. Sequence at one end of the junction differs from germline and may be a read error. V is TRBV20-1 and J is TRBJ1-1; D is undetermined. This CDR3 comprises 9 residues. Germline CDR1 reads DFQATT; CDR2 reads SNEGSKA (reference sequence). In DNA form, the CDR3 reads TGCAGCCTGCTTCGGGCGTTAATCTTT. This sequence encodes CSLLRALIF.

The CDR3 coding sequence is TGTGCCAGCAGAGACAGGGAGTTGGCTGAAGCTTTCTTT. Translated, it gives CASRDRELAEAFF. The rearrangement uses TRBV25-1 and TRBJ1-1, with 7 nucleotides matching TRBD1. In germline, CDR1 is MGHDK, CDR2 SYGVNS. After removal of 6 bases from V and 6 bases from J, the junction contained 7 bases not matched to a gene. The CDR3 has 13 residues. Based on the CDR3 plus reference TRBV25-1 and TRBJ1-1, the full variable domain is EADIYQTPRYLVIGTGKKITLECSQTMGHDKMYWYQQDPGMELHLIHYSYGVNSTEKGDLSSESTVSRIRTEHFPLTLESARPSHTSQYLCASRDRELAEAFFGQGTRLTVV.

This clone appeared a few times. The chain couples TRBV5-1 to TRBJ1-2, with D unclear. Germline V lookup: CDR1 SGHRS, CDR2 YFSETQ. Trimming cost V 0 bases and J 2 bases, with 11 bases left between them. CDR3 length: 15 residues. CDR3 protein: CASSLAVGGNYGYTF. CDR3 nucleotide sequence: TGCGCCAGCAGCTTGGCCGTCGGAGGGAACTATGGCTACACCTTC.

The gene calls are TRBV7-6 and TRBJ2-2, with a weak D call TRBD2 (5 bases). Germline CDR1 SGHVS, CDR2 FNYEAQ. V lost 5 bases and J 4 bases, leaving 20 bases between the germline ends. The CDR3 extends over 17 amino acids. CDR3 DNA: TGTGCCAGCAGCCTCGGACGGCGGCGGGCGGGCACCGGGGAGCTGTTTTTT. Protein: CASSLGRRRAGTGELFF.

The rearrangement uses TRBV14 and TRBJ1-2, with D hard to call. Germline V gives CDR1 SGHDN, CDR2 FVKESK. The CDR3 contains 14 residues. V was shortened by 4 bases and J by 3 bases, with 12 bases between the two germline ends. This chain's CDR3 is CASSRRGGDYGYTF. CDR3 sequence (DNA): TGTGCCAGCAGCCGTAGAGGAGGAGACTATGGCTACACCTTC.

This chain uses TRBV7-2 with TRBJ2-1; TRBD2 aligns across 12 bases. Losses at the gene ends were 3 bases for V and 5 bases for J; bases not matched to a gene: 5. Germline assignment: CDR1 SGHTA and CDR2 FQGNSA. The CDR3 totals 16 residues. The CDR3 protein is CASSFRGLAGNNEQFF. As DNA, the CDR3 is TGTGCCAGCAGCTTCCGCGGACTAGCGGGGAACAATGAGCAGTTCTTC.

The chain joins TRBV5-1 to TRBJ2-1; TRBD1 matches at 8 bases. Germline assignment: CDR1 SGHRS and CDR2 YFSETQ. CDR3 length: 14 residues. Germline trimming cut 4 bases from V and 5 bases from J; bases unmatched to any gene: 5. As DNA, the CDR3 is TGCGCCAGCAGCCGCGGGACAGGAAACAATGAGCAGTTCTTC. Protein: CASSRGTGNNEQFF.

The chain combines TRBV13 with TRBJ2-5, with D possibly being TRBD1 (6 bases). Trimming left V 0 bases short and J 5 bases short, with 16 bases between. The CDR3 consists of 16 residues. The V gene's germline CDR1 is PRHDT and CDR2 FYEKMQ (reference sequence). The CDR3 DNA reads TGTGCCAGCAGCTTAGGGCAGGGGCCTCTCGGCGAGACCCAGTACTTC. It encodes CASSLGQGPLGETQYF. Filled out from reference TRBV13 and TRBJ2-5, the complete variable domain reads AAGVIQSPRHLIKEKRETATLKCYPIPRHDTVYWYQQGPGQDPQFLISFYEKMQSDKGSIPDRFSAQQFSDYHSELNMSSLELGDSALYFCASSLGQGPLGETQYFGPGTRLLVL.

J is TRBJ1-1 and V is TRBV6-6; D not resolved. Germline V gives CDR1 MNHNY, CDR2 SVGAGI (reference sequence). Trimming removed 5 bases from V and 1 base from J, with 5 bases in between. The CDR3 loop spans 12 amino acids. CDR3 protein: CASSPGNTEAFF. The CDR3 bases are TGTGCCAGCAGTCCGGGGAACACTGAAGCTTTCTTT.

The J gene is TRBJ1-4, the V gene TRBV7-2; maybe TRBD1 (5 bases). In germline, CDR1 is SGHTA, CDR2 FQGNSA. The CDR3 sequence is 13 residues long. V gave up 0 bases and J gave up 7 bases, with 6 bases separating them. The CDR3 is CASSLARGEKLFF. CDR3 sequence (DNA): TGTGCCAGCAGCTTAGCGAGGGGTGAAAAACTGTTTTTT. The full variable domain, in which reference TRBV7-2 and TRBJ1-4 provide the parts outside the CDR3, is GAGVSQSPSNKVTEKGKDVELRCDPISGHTALYWYRQSLGQGLEFLIYFQGNSAPDKSGLPSDRFSAERTGGSVSTLTIQRTQQEDSAVYLCASSLARGEKLFFGSGTQLSVL.

The V call is TRBV19, the J call TRBJ1-5; 7 positions agree with TRBD1. This CDR3 region has 13 residues. CDR1 is LNHDA, CDR2 SQIVND, per germline (reference sequence). The V segment lost 7 bases and the J segment 3 bases; nucleotides outside the gene matches: 3. The CDR3 nucleotides are TGTGCCAGTAAGGGACAGTACAATCAGCCCCAGCATTTT. This sequence encodes CASKGQYNQPQHF.

This clone showed up just a few times. This chain connects TRBV5-1 to TRBJ1-4; perhaps TRBD1 as D (6 bases). This CDR3 region has 14 residues. V lost 0 bases and J lost 4, with 7 bases in between. The germline V gene has CDR1 SGHRS and CDR2 YFSETQ. Here the CDR3 reads CASSLAQGNEKLFF. CDR3 nucleotides: TGCGCCAGCAGCTTGGCACAGGGTAATGAAAAACTGTTTTTT.

This clone showed up just a few times. The chain links TRBV6-5 to TRBJ1-5, with 7 nucleotides matching TRBD1. CDR3 size: 14 residues. The trim removed 5 bases at V and 4 bases at J, leaving 5 bases unmatched. Germline CDR1 and CDR2: MNHEY and SVGAGI. The CDR3 nucleotides are TGTGCCAGCAGTCCAAAGGGGGCTAATCAGCCCCAGCATTTT. It is translated as CASSPKGANQPQHF.

In its sample, this clone was seen a few times. This chain joins TRBV7-2 and TRBJ2-1, with 8 bases fitting TRBD2. J gave up 3 bases and V 5 bases, and 6 bases lay outside the gene matches. Per germline, CDR1 SGHTA and CDR2 FQGNSA. There are 15 residues in the CDR3. CDR3 sequence reads: CASSPTSAGYNEQFF. The CDR3 DNA reads as TGTGCCAGCAGCCCGACTAGCGCCGGCTACAATGAGCAGTTCTTC.

The rearrangement uses TRBV9 and TRBJ2-5, with D tentatively TRBD1 (5 bases). The CDR3 runs to 15 residues. Germline-derived CDR1 and CDR2 are SGDLS and YYNGEE. The V end was cut by 5 bases, the J end by 2 bases, with 16 bases between. The CDR3 sequence is CASSVNVRGQETQYF. CDR3 in DNA: TGTGCCAGCAGTGTGAACGTTAGGGGACAAGAGACCCAGTACTTC.

V usage is TRBV5-1 and J usage is TRBJ1-6; D is possibly TRBD1 (6 bases). This CDR3 contains 16 residues. Germline V gene lookup returns CDR1 SGHRS and CDR2 YFSETQ. Deletions cut 4 bases from V and 5 bases from J, with 16 bases between. The CDR3 spells CASSQQGGEDNSPLHF. The CDR3 coding sequence is TGCGCCAGCAGCCAGCAAGGGGGAGAGGATAATTCACCCCTCCACTTT. Drawing the rest from reference TRBV5-1 and TRBJ1-6, the complete variable domain is KAGVTQTPRYLIKTRGQQVTLSCSPISGHRSVSWYQQTPGQGLQFLFEYFSETQRNKGNFPGRFSGRQFSNSRSEMNVSTLELGDSALYLCASSQQGGEDNSPLHFGNGTRLTVT.

The chain employs TRBV7-9 and TRBJ2-7, with D maybe TRBD1 (7 bases). CDR3 length: 13 amino acids. Trimming took off 5 bases at V and 6 bases at J, with 14 bases between the two ends. The germline gives CDR1 SEHNR, CDR2 FQNEAQ (reference sequence). CDR3 amino acids: CASSQGGAAEQYF. CDR3 bases: TGTGCCAGCAGCCAGGGGGGAGCGGCCGAGCAGTACTTC.